This T cell receptor (beta chain) was profiled in a study of beta chain features in type 1 diabetes. Background on the study: Healthy donors and patients showed comparable age, gender and cell yields. Examination of sorted cells across all samples involved around 110 million cells. The study, taken as a whole, reports: VDJ junctions from type 1 diabetes patients carried fewer insertions and larger deletions.

Expressed TCRB transcripts were sequenced because the entire RNA isolate underwent reverse transcription. Libraries were prepared by immunoSEQ multiplex PCR; TCRdb keeps only in-frame clonotypes and omits some of them. The sample contains 30,000 to 40,000 clones, about 64% of which appear only once. Turning to this clone: Its antigen is as yet unknown.

This receptor was identified in a woman in her 30s in good health. The specimen sequenced was Tregs from blood.

The CDR3 bases are TGCGCCAGCAGCCAAGATTGGAGTACGGCGGGAGGGCCATCTGAGCAGTTCTTC. It yields the protein CASSQDWSTAGGPSEQFF. V and J are TRBV4-3 and TRBJ2-1, with 9 positions matching TRBD2. Per germline, CDR1 LGHNA and CDR2 YSLEER. This CDR3 is 18 amino acids long. Losses at the gene ends were 0 bases for V and 9 bases for J; bases not matched to a gene: 15.